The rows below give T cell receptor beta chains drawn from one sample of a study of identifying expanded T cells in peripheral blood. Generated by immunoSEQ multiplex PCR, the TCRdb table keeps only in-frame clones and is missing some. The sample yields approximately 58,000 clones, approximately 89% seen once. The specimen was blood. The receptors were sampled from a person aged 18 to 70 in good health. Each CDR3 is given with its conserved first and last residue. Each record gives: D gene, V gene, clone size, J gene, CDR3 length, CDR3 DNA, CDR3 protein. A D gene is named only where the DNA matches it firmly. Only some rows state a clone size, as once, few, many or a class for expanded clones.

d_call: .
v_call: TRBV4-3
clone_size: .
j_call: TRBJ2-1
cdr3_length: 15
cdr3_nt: TGCGCCAGCAGCCAAGAACAGCGGTCCTACAATGAGCAGTTCTTC
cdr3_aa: CASSQEQRSYNEQFF

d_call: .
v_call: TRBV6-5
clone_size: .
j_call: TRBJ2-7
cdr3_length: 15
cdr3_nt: TGTGCCAGCAGCTACCGGGACACCTTACACTACGAGCAGTACTTC
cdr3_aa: CASSYRDTLHYEQYF

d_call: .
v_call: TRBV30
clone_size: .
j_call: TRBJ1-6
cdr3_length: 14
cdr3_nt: TGTGCCTGGGGACCTATCTCATCTAATTCACCCCTCCACTTT
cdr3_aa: CAWGPISSNSPLHF

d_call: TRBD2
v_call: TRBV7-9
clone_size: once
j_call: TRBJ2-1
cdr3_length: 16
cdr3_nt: TGTGCCAGCAGCTTAGGGGGACTACCGACCTACAATGAGCAGTTCTTC
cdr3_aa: CASSLGGLPTYNEQFF

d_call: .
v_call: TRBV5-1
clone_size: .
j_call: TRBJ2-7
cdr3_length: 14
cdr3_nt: TGCGCCAGCAGCTCCGGGGAGCGGGTCTACGAGCAGTACTTC
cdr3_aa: CASSSGERVYEQYF

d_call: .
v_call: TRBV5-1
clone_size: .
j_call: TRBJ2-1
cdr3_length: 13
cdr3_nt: TGCGCCAGCACTTTGAGAGGGGGGATTGAGCAGTTCTTC
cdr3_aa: CASTLRGGIEQFF

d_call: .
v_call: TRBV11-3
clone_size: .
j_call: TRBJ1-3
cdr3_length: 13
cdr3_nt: TGTGCCAGCAGCTTTAATTCTGGAAACACCATATATTTT
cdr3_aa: CASSFNSGNTIYF

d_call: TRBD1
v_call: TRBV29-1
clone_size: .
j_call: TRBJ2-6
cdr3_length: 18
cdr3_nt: TGCAGCGTCCCCGGGACAGGGGCTCCGATCTCTGGGGCCAACGTCCTGACTTTC
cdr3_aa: CSVPGTGAPISGANVLTF

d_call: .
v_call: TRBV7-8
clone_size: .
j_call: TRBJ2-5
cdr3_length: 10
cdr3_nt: TGTGCCACCTCCTTAGGGACCCAGTACTTC
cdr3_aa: CATSLGTQYF

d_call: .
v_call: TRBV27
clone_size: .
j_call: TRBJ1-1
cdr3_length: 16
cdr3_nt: TGTGCCAGCAGTTGGGCCCCTGGACGGATGAACACTGAAGCTTTCTTT
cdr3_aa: CASSWAPGRMNTEAFF

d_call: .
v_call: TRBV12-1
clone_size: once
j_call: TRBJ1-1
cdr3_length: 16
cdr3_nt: TGTGCCAGCAGCTTTGAATTGAGCGCCCCTCACACTGAAGCTTTCTTT
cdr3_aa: CASSFELSAPHTEAFF

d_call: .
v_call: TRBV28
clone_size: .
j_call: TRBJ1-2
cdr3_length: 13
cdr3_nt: TGTGCCAGCAAAGCGGAGCTGGAAGGTGGCTACACCTTC
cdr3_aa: CASKAELEGGYTF

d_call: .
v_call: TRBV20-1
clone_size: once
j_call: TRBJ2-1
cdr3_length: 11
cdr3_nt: TGCAGTGCTCCCCCAAACAATGAGCAGTTCTTC
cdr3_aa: CSAPPNNEQFF

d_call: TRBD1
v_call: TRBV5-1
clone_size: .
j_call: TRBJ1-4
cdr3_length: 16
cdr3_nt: TGCGCCAGCAGCTACGGAGGGACAGGGAGTGGAGAAAAACTGTTTTTT
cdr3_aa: CASSYGGTGSGEKLFF

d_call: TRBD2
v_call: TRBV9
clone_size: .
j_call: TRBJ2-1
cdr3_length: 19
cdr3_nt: TGTGCCAGCAGCGTAGGACTAGCGGGAGCCTCGCAAACCTACAATGAGCAGTTCTTC
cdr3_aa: CASSVGLAGASQTYNEQFF

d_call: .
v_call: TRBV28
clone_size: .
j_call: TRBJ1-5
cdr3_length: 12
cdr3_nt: TGTGCCAGCACCTCACTTGGGCAGCCCCAGCATTTT
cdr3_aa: CASTSLGQPQHF

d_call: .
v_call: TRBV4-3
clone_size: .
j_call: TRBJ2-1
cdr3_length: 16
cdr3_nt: TGCGCCAGCAGCCAAGAAGGGGGGGCTATTTACAATGAGCAGTTCTTC
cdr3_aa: CASSQEGGAIYNEQFF

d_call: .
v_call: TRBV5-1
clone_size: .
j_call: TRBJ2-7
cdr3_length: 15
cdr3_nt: TGCGCCAGCAGCCCCGATGGTACAGGCTCCTACGAGCAGTACTTC
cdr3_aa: CASSPDGTGSYEQYF

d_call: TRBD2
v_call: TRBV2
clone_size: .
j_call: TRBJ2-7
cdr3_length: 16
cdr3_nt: TGTGCCAGCAGGAAAGTACTAGCGGGGATCTCCTACGAGCAGTACTTC
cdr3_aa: CASRKVLAGISYEQYF

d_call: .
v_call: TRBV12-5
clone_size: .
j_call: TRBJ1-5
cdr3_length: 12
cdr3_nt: TGTGCTAGTGGGAGTGGCACTCAGCCCCAGCATTTT
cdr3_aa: CASGSGTQPQHF

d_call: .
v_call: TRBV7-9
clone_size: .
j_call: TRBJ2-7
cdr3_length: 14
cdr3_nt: TGTGCCAGCAGCTTATATCAGGGGACCTACGAGCAGTACTTC
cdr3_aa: CASSLYQGTYEQYF